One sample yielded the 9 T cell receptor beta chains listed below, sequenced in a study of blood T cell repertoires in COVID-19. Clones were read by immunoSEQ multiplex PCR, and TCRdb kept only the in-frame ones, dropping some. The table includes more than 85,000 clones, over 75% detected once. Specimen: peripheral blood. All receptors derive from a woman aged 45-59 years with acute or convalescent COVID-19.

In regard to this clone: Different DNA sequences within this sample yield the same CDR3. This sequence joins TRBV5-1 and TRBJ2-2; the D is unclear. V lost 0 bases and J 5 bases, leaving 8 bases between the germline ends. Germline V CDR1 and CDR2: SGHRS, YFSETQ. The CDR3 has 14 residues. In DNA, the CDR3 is TGCGCCAGCAGCTTGGGTCAGGCGACCGGGGAGCTGTTTTTT. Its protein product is CASSLGQATGELFF. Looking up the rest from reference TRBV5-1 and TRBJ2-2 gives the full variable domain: KAGVTQTPRYLIKTRGQQVTLSCSPISGHRSVSWYQQTPGQGLQFLFEYFSETQRNKGNFPGRFSGRQFSNSRSEMNVSTLELGDSALYLCASSLGQATGELFFGEGSRLTVL.

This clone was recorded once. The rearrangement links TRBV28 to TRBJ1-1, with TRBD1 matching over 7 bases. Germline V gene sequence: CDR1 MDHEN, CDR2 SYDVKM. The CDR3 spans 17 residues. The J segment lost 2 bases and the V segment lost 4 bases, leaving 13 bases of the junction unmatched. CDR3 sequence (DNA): TGTGCCAGCAGTTCCGTCGGGACAGTCCTCCCTAACACTGAAGCTTTCTTT. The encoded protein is CASSSVGTVLPNTEAFF.

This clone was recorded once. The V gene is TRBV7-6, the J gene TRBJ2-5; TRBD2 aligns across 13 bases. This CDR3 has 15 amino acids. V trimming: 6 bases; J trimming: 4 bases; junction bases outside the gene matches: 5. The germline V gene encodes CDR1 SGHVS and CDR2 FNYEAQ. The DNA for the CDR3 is TGTGCCAGCAGTTCAAGACTAGCGGGGGGAGAGACCCAGTACTTC. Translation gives CASSSRLAGGETQYF.

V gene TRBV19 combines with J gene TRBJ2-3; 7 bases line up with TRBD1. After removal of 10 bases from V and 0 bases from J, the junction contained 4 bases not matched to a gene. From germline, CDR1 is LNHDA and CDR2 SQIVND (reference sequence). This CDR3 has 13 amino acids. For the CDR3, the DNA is TGTGCCACAAGGGACAGTAGCACAGATACGCAGTATTTT. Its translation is CATRDSSTDTQYF.

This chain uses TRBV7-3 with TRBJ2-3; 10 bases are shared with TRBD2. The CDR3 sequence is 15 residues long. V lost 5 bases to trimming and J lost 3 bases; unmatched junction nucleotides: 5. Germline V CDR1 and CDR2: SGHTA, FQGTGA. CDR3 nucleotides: TGTGCCAGCAGCCAAGAAGCGGGGGGGACAGATACGCAGTATTTT. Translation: CASSQEAGGTDTQYF.

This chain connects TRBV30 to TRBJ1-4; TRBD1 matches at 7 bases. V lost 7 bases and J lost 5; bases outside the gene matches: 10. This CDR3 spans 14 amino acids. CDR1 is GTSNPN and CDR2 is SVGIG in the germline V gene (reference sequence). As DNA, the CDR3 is TGTGCCTCGAGGAAGCCGGGACAGAATGAAAAACTGTTTTTT. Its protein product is CASRKPGQNEKLFF.

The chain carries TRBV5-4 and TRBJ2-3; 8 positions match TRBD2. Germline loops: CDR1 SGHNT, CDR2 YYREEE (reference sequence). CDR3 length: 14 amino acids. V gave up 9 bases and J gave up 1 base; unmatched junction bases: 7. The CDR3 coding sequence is TGTGCCACCGGGGGGGGACTCGGCACAGATACGCAGTATTTT. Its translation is CATGGGLGTDTQYF.

The CDR3 DNA reads TGCGCCAGCAGCCCCGGCGGTCATATGAACACTGAAGCTTTCTTT. Translating gives CASSPGGHMNTEAFF. The chain uses TRBV4-1 and TRBJ1-1; D is uncertain. V dropped 4 bases and J dropped 0 bases, with 12 bases sitting between them. The CDR3 sequence is 15 residues long. CDR1 is MGHRA and CDR2 is YSYEKL in the germline V gene.

The CDR3: CASSETGGHNEQFF. CDR3 sequence (DNA): TGCGCCAGCAGCGAGACGGGGGGGCACAATGAGCAGTTCTTC. The chain combines TRBV5-1 with TRBJ2-1, with TRBD2 identical over 8 bases. The CDR3 consists of 14 residues. Germline values: CDR1 SGHRS, CDR2 YFSETQ. Trimming at V came to 4 bases and at J to 5 bases, leaving 5 bases not matched to a gene.